A single sample gave rise to the 13 T cell receptor beta chains below, sequenced in a study of blood T cell repertoires in COVID-19. Sequencing used immunoSEQ multiplex PCR; TCRdb keeps in-frame clones, though not all of them. The table lists 350,000 to 400,000 clones, 70% to 90% of them singletons. The sample was PBMCs or T cells enriched from blood (not recorded which). These receptors all come from a man aged 35 to 55 in a cohort exposed to, infected with or recovered from COVID-19 (not recorded which).

This chain links TRBV29-1 with TRBJ2-1, with 9 bases matching TRBD2. The CDR3 sequence is 14 residues long. The V and J ends lost 4 bases and 6 bases, in that order; junction bases with no gene match: 7. The germline V gene has CDR1 SQVTM and CDR2 ANQGSEA. This CDR3 reads CSVGAGGAVNEQFF. The CDR3 DNA sequence: TGCAGCGTTGGAGCGGGAGGCGCGGTCAATGAGCAGTTCTTC.

The chain is built from TRBV5-1 and TRBJ2-1; D might be TRBD2 (5 bases). Germline values: CDR1 SGHRS, CDR2 YFSETQ. The CDR3 is 15 residues long. V lost 2 bases, J lost 0 bases, and 9 bases lay in between. The CDR3 bases are TGCGCCAGCAGCTTACTCGGGGACTCCTACAATGAGCAGTTCTTC. It translates to CASSLLGDSYNEQFF. Supplemented by reference TRBV5-1 and TRBJ2-1, the full variable domain reads KAGVTQTPRYLIKTRGQQVTLSCSPISGHRSVSWYQQTPGQGLQFLFEYFSETQRNKGNFPGRFSGRQFSNSRSEMNVSTLELGDSALYLCASSLLGDSYNEQFFGPGTRLTVL.

A note on this clone: Different DNA sequences within this sample yield the same CDR3. V gene TRBV3-1 (or the pseudogene TRBV3-2) combines with J gene TRBJ2-7; 10 nucleotides agree with TRBD2. The CDR3 consists of 15 residues. V was pared by 1 base and J by 7 bases, with 7 bases of the junction left unmatched. Germline V gives CDR1 LGHDT, CDR2 YNNKEL (reference sequence). The DNA of the CDR3 is TGTGCCAGCAGCCAAGGGCTAGCGGGAGTAGGTGAGCAGTACTTC. Its translation is CASSQGLAGVGEQYF.

This sequence joins TRBV19 and TRBJ2-2; 9 bases line up with TRBD2. Germline CDR1 and CDR2: LNHDA and SQIVND (reference sequence). The trim removed 5 bases at V and 7 bases at J, leaving 11 bases unmatched. The CDR3 has 16 residues. The DNA for the CDR3 is TGTGCCAGTAGTTCCTCTGGCGGGAGGGTCGGCGGGGAGCTGTTTTTT. Translated, it gives CASSSSGGRVGGELFF.

The sample holds one count of this clone. This chain's CDR3 is CATSRAGQGDQPQHF. The CDR3 DNA is TGTGCCACCAGCAGAGCAGGACAGGGAGATCAGCCCCAGCATTTT. The chain uses TRBV15 and TRBJ1-5; 8 bases are shared with TRBD1. The length of the CDR3 is 15 residues. CDR1 LNHNV and CDR2 YYDKDF come from the germline V gene (reference sequence). V was pared by 1 base and J by 5 bases, with 4 bases of the junction left unmatched.

The gene calls are TRBV5-1 and TRBJ1-6; 9 bases match TRBD1. V trimming: 4 bases; J trimming: 10 bases; junction bases outside the gene matches: 9. This CDR3 has 15 amino acids. From germline, CDR1 is SGHRS and CDR2 YFSETQ. The CDR3 DNA reads TGCGCCAGCAGCACTGGACAGGGGTCTGTATCACCCCTCCACTTT. This gives the protein CASSTGQGSVSPLHF.

The rearrangement links TRBV6-1 to TRBJ1-5; possibly TRBD1 for D (6 bases). The germline gives CDR1 MNHNS, CDR2 SASEGT. Between the trimmed V and J ends, which lost 2 bases and 6 bases, there was a span of 17 bases. The length of the CDR3 is 16 residues. The CDR3 sequence: CASSERRGGGGQPQHF. Written as DNA, the CDR3 is TGTGCCAGCAGTGAACGTAGAGGGGGGGGAGGTCAGCCCCAGCATTTT.

CDR3 nucleotides: TGTGCCAGCAGCTTACTATTAAGTCAGGGCTCCTACAATGAGCAGTTCTTC. It specifies CASSLLLSQGSYNEQFF. J is TRBJ2-1 and V is TRBV7-6; TRBD1 is a possible D gene (5 bases). The CDR3 consists of 17 residues. Germline V gene sequence: CDR1 SGHVS, CDR2 FNYEAQ. With 2 bases removed from V and 0 bases from J, the gap between germline ends came to 14 bases.

The CDR3 spells CASSYEAGRNNEQFF. In nucleotides, the CDR3 is TGTGCCAGCAGTTACGAAGCGGGGCGTAACAATGAGCAGTTCTTC. The V and J genes are TRBV6-5 and TRBJ2-1, with TRBD2 matching over 7 bases. Trimming at V came to 2 bases and at J to 5 bases, leaving 6 bases not matched to a gene. The CDR3 covers 15 residues. Germline V gene lookup returns CDR1 MNHEY and CDR2 SVGAGI.

This clone was recorded once. J is TRBJ2-2 and V is TRBV3-1 (or the pseudogene TRBV3-2); 9 nucleotides agree with TRBD2. CDR3 size: 17 residues. The J segment lost 5 bases and the V segment lost 0 bases, leaving 7 bases of the junction unmatched. Germline V CDR1 and CDR2: LGHDT, YNNKEL (reference sequence). In DNA form, the CDR3 reads TGTGCCAGCAGCCAAGAGGTTGGTAGCGGGAGTACCGGGGAGCTGTTTTTT. This encodes CASSQEVGSGSTGELFF.

In nucleotides, the CDR3 is TGTGCCAGTAGTATAGGCCGACAGGGGGGCAATCAGCCCCAGCATTTT. Its translation is CASSIGRQGGNQPQHF. The V and J genes are TRBV19 and TRBJ1-5; 9 bases agree with TRBD1. The CDR3 loop spans 16 amino acids. Germline CDR1 is LNHDA and CDR2 is SQIVND (reference sequence). V shed 1 base, J shed 2 bases, and the junction held 3 bases outside the gene matches.

The rearrangement joins TRBV6-5 to TRBJ2-1, with TRBD2 matching 12 bases. This CDR3 contains 16 residues. Trimming removed 3 bases from V and 3 bases from J; junction bases left unmatched: 3. Germline CDR1 and CDR2: MNHEY and SVGAGI. CDR3 amino acids: CASSYRTSGNYNEQFF. The CDR3 DNA is TGTGCCAGCAGTTATAGGACTAGCGGGAACTACAATGAGCAGTTCTTC.

J is TRBJ2-7 and V is TRBV7-6, with 7 bases aligning to TRBD2. The V and J ends lost 2 bases and 4 bases, in that order; junction bases with no gene match: 5. The germline V gene has CDR1 SGHVS and CDR2 FNYEAQ. The CDR3 is made up of 14 amino acids. CDR3 sequence (DNA): TGTGCCAGCAGCTTAATGGGCGGGAGTTACGAGCAGTACTTC. Its protein product is CASSLMGGSYEQYF.